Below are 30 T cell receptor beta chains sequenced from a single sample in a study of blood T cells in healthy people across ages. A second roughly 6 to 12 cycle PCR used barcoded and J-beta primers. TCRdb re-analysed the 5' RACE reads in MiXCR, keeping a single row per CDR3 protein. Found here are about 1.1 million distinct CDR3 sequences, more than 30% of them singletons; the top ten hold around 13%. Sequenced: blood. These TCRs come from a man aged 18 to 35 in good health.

The CDR3 DNA sequence: TGTGCCTGGAGTGTAATAGCGGGGCGTGGAGATACGCAGTATTTT. Its translation: CAWSVIAGRGDTQYF. The chain is built from TRBV30 and TRBJ2-3, with TRBD2 matching over 8 bases. The V gene end was trimmed by 0 bases and the J gene end by 5 bases; junction bases not matched to a gene: 7. The CDR3 is 15 amino acids. Germline V lookup: CDR1 GTSNPN, CDR2 SVGIG (reference sequence).

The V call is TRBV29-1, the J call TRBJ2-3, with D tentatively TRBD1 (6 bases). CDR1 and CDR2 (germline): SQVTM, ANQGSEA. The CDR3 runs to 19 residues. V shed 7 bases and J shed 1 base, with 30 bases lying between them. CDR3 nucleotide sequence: TGCAGCGCCAAGGGTTTCCGGACAGAAAGAGCTGAACGCACAGATACGCAGTATTTT. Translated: CSAKGFRTERAERTDTQYF.

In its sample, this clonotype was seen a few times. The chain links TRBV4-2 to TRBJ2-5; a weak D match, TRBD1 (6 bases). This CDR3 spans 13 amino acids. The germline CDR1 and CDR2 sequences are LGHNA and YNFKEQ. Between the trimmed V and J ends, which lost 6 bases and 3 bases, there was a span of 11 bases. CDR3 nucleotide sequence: TGTGCCAGCAGGCCAGGGGCAGAAGAGACCCAGTACTTC. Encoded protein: CASRPGAEETQYF.

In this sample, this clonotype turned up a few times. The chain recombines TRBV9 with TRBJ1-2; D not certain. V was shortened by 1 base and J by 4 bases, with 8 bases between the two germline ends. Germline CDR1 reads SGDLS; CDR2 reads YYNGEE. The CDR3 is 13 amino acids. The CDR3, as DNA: TGTGCCAGCAGCGTACGGGGTTCCTATGGCTACACCTTC. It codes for CASSVRGSYGYTF.

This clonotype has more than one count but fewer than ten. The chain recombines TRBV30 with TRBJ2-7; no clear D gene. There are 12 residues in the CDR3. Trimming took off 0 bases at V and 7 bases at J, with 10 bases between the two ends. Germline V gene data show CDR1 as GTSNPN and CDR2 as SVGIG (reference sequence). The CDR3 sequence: CAWSVGSREQYF. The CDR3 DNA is TGTGCCTGGAGTGTAGGTTCGCGGGAGCAGTACTTC. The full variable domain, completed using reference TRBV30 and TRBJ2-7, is SQTIHQWPATLVQPVGSPLSLECTVEGTSNPNLYWYRQAAGRGLQLLFYSVGIGQISSEVPQNLSASRPQDRQFILSSKKLLLSDSGFYLCAWSVGSREQYFGPGTRLTVT.

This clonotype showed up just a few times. The CDR3 region is CASSTRWDPSTDTQYF. In nucleotides, the CDR3 is TGTGCCAGCAGCACCCGCTGGGATCCTAGCACAGATACGCAGTATTTT. This chain connects TRBV11-2 to TRBJ2-3; D ambiguous. The CDR3 spans 16 residues. The germline V and J ends were trimmed by 5 bases and 0 bases, with 15 bases remaining between them. CDR1 SGHAT and CDR2 FQNNGV come from the germline V gene.

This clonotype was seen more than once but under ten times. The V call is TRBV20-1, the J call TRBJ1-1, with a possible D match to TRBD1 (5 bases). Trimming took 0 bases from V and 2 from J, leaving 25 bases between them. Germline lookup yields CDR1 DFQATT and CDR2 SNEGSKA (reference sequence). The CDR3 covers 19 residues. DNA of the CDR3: TGCAGTGCTAGAGATGATCCCTTAGGCAGGGAGATATTCAACACTGAAGCTTTCTTT. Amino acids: CSARDDPLGREIFNTEAFF.

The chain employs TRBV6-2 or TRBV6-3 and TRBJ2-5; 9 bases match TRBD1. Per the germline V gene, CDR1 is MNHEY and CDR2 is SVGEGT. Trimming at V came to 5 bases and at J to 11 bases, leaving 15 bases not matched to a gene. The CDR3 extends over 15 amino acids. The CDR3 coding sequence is TGTGCCAGCAGTCGGACAGGGGAAAAGAGGAATGAGCAGTACTTC. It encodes CASSRTGEKRNEQYF.

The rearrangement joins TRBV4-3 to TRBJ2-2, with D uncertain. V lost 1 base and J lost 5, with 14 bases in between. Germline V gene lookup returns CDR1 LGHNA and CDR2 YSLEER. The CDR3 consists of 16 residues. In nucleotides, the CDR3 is TGCGCCAGCAGCCAAGGTTTAGGTGTGAAAACCGGGGAGCTGTTTTTT. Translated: CASSQGLGVKTGELFF.

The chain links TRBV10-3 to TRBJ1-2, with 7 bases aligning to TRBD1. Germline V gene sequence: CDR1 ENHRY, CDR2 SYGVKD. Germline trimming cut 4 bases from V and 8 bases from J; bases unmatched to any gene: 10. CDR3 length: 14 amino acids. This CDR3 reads CAISVQGTAGGYTF. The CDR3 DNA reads TGTGCCATCAGTGTACAAGGGACAGCCGGGGGCTACACCTTC.

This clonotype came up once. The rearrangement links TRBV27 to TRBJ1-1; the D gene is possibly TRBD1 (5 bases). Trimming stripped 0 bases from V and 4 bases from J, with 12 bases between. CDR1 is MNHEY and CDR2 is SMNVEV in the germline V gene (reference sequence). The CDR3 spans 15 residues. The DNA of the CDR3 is TGTGCCAGCAGTTTATCTTGGGGCACGGCCACTGAAGCTTTCTTT. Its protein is CASSLSWGTATEAFF.

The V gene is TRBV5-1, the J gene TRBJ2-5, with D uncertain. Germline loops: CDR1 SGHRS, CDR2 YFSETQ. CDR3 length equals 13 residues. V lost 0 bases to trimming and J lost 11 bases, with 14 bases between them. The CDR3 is CASSLGRNNEQYF. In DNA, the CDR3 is TGCGCCAGCAGCTTGGGCAGAAACAATGAGCAGTACTTC. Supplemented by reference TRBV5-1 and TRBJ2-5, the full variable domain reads KAGVTQTPRYLIKTRGQQVTLSCSPISGHRSVSWYQQTPGQGLQFLFEYFSETQRNKGNFPGRFSGRQFSNSRSEMNVSTLELGDSALYLCASSLGRNNEQYFGPGTRLLVL.

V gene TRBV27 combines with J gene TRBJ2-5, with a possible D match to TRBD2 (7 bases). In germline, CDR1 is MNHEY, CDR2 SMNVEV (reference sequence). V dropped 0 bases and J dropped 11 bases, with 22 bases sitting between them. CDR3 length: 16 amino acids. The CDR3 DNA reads TGTGCCAGCAGTTTATCATGGGGGGGCGCTCTCAATGAGCAGTACTTC. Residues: CASSLSWGGALNEQYF.

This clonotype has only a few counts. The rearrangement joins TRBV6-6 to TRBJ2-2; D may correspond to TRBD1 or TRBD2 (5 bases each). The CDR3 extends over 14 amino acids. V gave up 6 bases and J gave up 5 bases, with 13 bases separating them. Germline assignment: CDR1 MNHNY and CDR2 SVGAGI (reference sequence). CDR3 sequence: CASRRDGSTGELFF. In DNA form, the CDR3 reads TGTGCCAGCAGACGGGACGGTTCTACCGGGGAGCTGTTTTTT.

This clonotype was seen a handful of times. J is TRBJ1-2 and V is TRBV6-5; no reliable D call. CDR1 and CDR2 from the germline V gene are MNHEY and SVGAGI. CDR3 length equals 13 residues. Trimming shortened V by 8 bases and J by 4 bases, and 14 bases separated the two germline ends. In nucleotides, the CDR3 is TGTGCCAGCGCAGAAATAAAGGGCTATGGCTACACCTTC. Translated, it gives CASAEIKGYGYTF.

The chain's CDR3 is CSARVPASGGDEQFF. CDR3 nucleotide sequence: TGCAGTGCTAGAGTCCCCGCTAGCGGGGGTGATGAGCAGTTCTTC. J is TRBJ2-1 and V is TRBV20-1, with 10 bases matching TRBD2. After removal of 1 base from V and 8 bases from J, the junction contained 8 bases not matched to a gene. CDR1 DFQATT and CDR2 SNEGSKA come from the germline V gene (reference sequence). CDR3 length: 15 residues.

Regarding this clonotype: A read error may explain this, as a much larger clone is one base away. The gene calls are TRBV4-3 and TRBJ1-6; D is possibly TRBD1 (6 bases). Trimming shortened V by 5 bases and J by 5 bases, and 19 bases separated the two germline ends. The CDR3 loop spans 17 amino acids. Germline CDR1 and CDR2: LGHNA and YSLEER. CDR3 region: CASSSNRGGRDNSPLHF. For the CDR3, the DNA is TGCGCCAGCAGCTCGAATAGGGGGGGAAGGGATAATTCACCCCTCCACTTT.

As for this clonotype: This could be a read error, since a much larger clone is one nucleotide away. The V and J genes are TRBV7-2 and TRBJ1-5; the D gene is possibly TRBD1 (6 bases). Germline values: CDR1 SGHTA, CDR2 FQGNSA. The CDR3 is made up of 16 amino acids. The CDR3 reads CVSSLVTGASNQPQHF. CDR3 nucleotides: TGTGTCAGCAGCTTAGTCACGGGGGCGAGCAATCAGCCCCAGCATTTT.

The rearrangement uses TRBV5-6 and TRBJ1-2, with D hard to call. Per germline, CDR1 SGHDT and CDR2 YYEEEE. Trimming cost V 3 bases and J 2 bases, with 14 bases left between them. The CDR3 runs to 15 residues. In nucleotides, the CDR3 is TGTGCCAGCAGCTCCCCCGGGGTTGAGAACTATGGCTACACCTTC. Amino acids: CASSSPGVENYGYTF.

The DNA for the CDR3 is TGTGCCACCAGCAGAAGGTTGACAGGAGGCCTTGTGGAGCAGTTCTTC. The encoded protein is CATSRRLTGGLVEQFF. This chain links TRBV15 with TRBJ2-1; TRBD1 might be the D (6 bases). Per germline, CDR1 LNHNV and CDR2 YYDKDF (reference sequence). The CDR3 is made up of 16 amino acids. The germline V and J ends were trimmed by 2 bases and 10 bases, with 21 bases remaining between them.

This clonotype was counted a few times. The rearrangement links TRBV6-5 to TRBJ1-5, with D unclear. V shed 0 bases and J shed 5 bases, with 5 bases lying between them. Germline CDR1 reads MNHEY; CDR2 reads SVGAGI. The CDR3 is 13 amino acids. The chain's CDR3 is CASSYSNYQPQHF. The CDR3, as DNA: TGTGCCAGCAGTTACTCGAATTATCAGCCCCAGCATTTT.

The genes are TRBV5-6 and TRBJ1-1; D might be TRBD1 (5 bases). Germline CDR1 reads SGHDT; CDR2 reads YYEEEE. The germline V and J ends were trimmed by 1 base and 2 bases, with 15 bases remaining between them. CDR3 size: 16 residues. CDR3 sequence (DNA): TGTGCCAGCAGCTTGCTCTCTGCCAGGGTCAACACTGAAGCTTTCTTT. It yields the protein CASSLLSARVNTEAFF.

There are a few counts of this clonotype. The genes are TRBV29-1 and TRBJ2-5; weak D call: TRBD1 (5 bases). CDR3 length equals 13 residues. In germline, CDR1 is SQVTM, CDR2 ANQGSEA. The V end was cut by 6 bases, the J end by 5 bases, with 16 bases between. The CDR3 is CSVGHPVGETQYF. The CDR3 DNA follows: TGCAGCGTCGGACACCCCGTTGGGGAGACCCAGTACTTC.

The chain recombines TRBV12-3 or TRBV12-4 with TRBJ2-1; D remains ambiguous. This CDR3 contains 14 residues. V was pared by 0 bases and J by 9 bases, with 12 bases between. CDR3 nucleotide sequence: TGTGCCAGCAGTTTAGCTTTGACCGATGGTGAGCAGTTCTTC. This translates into CASSLALTDGEQFF.

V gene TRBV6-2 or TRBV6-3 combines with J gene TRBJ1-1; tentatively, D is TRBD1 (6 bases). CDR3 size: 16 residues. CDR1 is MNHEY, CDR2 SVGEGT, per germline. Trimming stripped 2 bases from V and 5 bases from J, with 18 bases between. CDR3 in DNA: TGTGCCAGCAGTTACGGAGGGTTGCGGGGGCATACTGAAGCTTTCTTT. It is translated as CASSYGGLRGHTEAFF.

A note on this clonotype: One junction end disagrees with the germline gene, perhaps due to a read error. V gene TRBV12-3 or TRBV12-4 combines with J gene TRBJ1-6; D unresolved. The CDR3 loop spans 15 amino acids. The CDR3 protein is CASSSLSSYNLPLHF. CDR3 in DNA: TGTGCCAGCAGTTCGTTGAGCTCCTATAATTTACCCCTCCACTTT.

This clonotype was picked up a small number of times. The CDR3: CASSLHGVDKKLFF. Written as DNA, the CDR3 is TGTGCCAGCAGTTTACACGGTGTTGATAAAAAACTGTTTTTT. V gene TRBV12-3 or TRBV12-4 combines with J gene TRBJ1-4, with D unclear. The V end was cut by 2 bases, the J end by 9 bases, with 13 bases between. This CDR3 contains 14 residues.

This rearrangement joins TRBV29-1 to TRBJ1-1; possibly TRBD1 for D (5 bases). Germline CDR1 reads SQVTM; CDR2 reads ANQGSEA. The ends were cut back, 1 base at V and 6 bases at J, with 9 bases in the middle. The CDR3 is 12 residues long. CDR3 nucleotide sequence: TGCAGCGTTGAAGTCGGGGGAGCTGAAGCTTTCTTT. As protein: CSVEVGGAEAFF.

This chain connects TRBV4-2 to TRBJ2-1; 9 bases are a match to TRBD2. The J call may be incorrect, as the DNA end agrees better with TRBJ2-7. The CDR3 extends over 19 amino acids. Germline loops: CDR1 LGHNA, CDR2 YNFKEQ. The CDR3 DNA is TGTGCCAGCAGCCAATACTTGGGGCAGCGGGGGGCCACCTACAATGAGCAGTACTTC. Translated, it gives CASSQYLGQRGATYNEQYF.

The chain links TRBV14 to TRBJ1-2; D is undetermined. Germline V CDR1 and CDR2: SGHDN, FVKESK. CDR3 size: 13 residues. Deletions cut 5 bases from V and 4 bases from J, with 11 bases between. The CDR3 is CASSGQNSYGYTF. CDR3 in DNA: TGTGCCAGCAGCGGTCAGAATTCCTATGGCTACACCTTC. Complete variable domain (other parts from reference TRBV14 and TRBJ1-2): EAGVTQFPSHSVIEKGQTVTLRCDPISGHDNLYWYRRVMGKEIKFLLHFVKESKQDESGMPNNRFLAERTGGTYSTLKVQPAELEDSGVYFCASSGQNSYGYTFGSGTRLTVV.